Below, 9 T cell receptor beta chains from the same sample are listed, as sequenced in a study of CD8 T cells in Susac syndrome. Random-hexamer reverse transcription was applied to about 0.45 to 1 ug RNA. TCRdb redid the calling of the immunoSEQ multiplex PCR reads with MiXCR, one entry per CDR3 protein. The repertoire holds around 270,000 distinct CDR3 sequences, with roughly 85% as singletons. The sequencing sample was made of CD8+ T cells from PBMCs. The receptors stem from a human donor with multiple sclerosis.

As for this clonotype: One end of the junction fails to match germline, which may point to a read error. The chain combines TRBV13 with TRBJ2-7; D might be TRBD1 or TRBD2, each matching 5 bases. The CDR3 is 16 amino acids. Germline assignment: CDR1 PRHDT and CDR2 FYEKMQ (reference sequence). The CDR3 here is CASSLGLYGATYEPYF. CDR3 in DNA: TGTGCCAGCAGCTTAGGCCTATACGGGGCAACCTACGAGCCGTACTTC.

The genes are TRBV6-5 and TRBJ2-7, with 9 bases lining up with TRBD2. The CDR3 runs 15 residues. Unmatched junction bases numbered 5, after V lost 2 bases and J lost 3 bases. CDR1 and CDR2 from the germline V gene are MNHEY and SVGAGI. DNA for the CDR3: TGTGCCAGCAGTTACGGCGCTAGCGGGAACTACGAGCAGTACTTC. This gives the protein CASSYGASGNYEQYF.

V usage is TRBV28 and J usage is TRBJ2-3; D may be TRBD2 (5 bases). Germline V gene lookup returns CDR1 MDHEN and CDR2 SYDVKM. Trimming removed 8 bases at V and 0 bases at J, with 12 bases between. The CDR3 extends over 14 amino acids. In DNA, the CDR3 is TGTGCCAGCGGCTCCTCGGGGAGCACAGATACGCAGTATTTT. Its translation: CASGSSGSTDTQYF.

The V and J genes are TRBV5-4 and TRBJ2-7, with TRBD1 matching over 7 bases. This CDR3 spans 15 amino acids. The germline CDR1 and CDR2 sequences are SGHNT and YYREEE (reference sequence). Germline trimming cut 0 bases from V and 2 bases from J; bases unmatched to any gene: 5. The chain's CDR3 is CASSLVGTATYEQYF. CDR3 DNA: TGTGCCAGCAGCTTGGTCGGGACAGCTACCTACGAGCAGTACTTC.

The rearrangement links TRBV28 to TRBJ2-7, with 9 bases lining up with TRBD1. CDR3 length: 13 amino acids. The trim removed 7 bases at V and 7 bases at J, leaving 8 bases unmatched. Germline V CDR1 and CDR2: MDHEN, SYDVKM. The CDR3 coding sequence is TGTGCCAGCACCGCAGACAGGGGGTATGAGCAGTACTTC. Encoded protein: CASTADRGYEQYF.

This chain joins TRBV11-2 and TRBJ2-7; maybe TRBD1 (5 bases). With 5 bases removed from V and 6 bases from J, the gap between germline ends came to 20 bases. CDR1 is SGHAT and CDR2 is FQNNGV in the germline V gene. This CDR3 is built from 15 residues. This chain's CDR3 is CASSQEPQGVGEQYF. The CDR3 coding sequence is TGTGCCAGCAGCCAAGAGCCCCAGGGCGTTGGCGAGCAGTACTTC.

The V gene is TRBV3-1, the J gene TRBJ2-7, with TRBD1 matching over 7 bases. CDR1 LGHDT and CDR2 YNNKEL come from the germline V gene (reference sequence). This CDR3 contains 14 residues. The J segment lost 3 bases and the V segment lost 2 bases, leaving 4 bases of the junction unmatched. The CDR3 DNA reads TGTGCCAGCAGCCAACGACAGGGTTACTACGAGCAGTACTTC. Translated, it gives CASSQRQGYYEQYF.

The V gene is TRBV7-8, the J gene TRBJ1-4, with D hard to call. The V end was cut by 2 bases, the J end by 8 bases, with 12 bases between. Germline assignment: CDR1 SGHVS and CDR2 FQNEAQ. This CDR3 comprises 14 residues. The CDR3 sequence is CASSLLRGGEKLFF. The CDR3, as DNA: TGTGCCAGCAGCTTACTACGGGGAGGGGAAAAACTGTTTTTT. Using reference TRBV7-8 and TRBJ1-4 for the parts outside the CDR3, the full variable domain is GAGVSQSPRYKVAKRGQDVALRCDPISGHVSLFWYQQALGQGPEFLTYFQNEAQLDKSGLPSDRFFAERPEGSVSTLKIQRTQQEDSAVYLCASSLLRGGEKLFFGSGTQLSVL.

The rearrangement uses TRBV25-1 and TRBJ2-5; D unclear. Trimming left V 3 bases short and J 1 base short, with 9 bases between. Per germline, CDR1 MGHDK and CDR2 SYGVNS. The CDR3 is 14 amino acids. The CDR3 sequence: CASSDVVGQETQYF. The CDR3 region has the DNA TGTGCCAGCAGTGACGTGGTGGGCCAAGAGACCCAGTACTTC. The whole variable domain, remainder taken from reference TRBV25-1 and TRBJ2-5, is EADIYQTPRYLVIGTGKKITLECSQTMGHDKMYWYQQDPGMELHLIHYSYGVNSTEKGDLSSESTVSRIRTEHFPLTLESARPSHTSQYLCASSDVVGQETQYFGPGTRLLVL.